This T cell receptor (beta chain) was sequenced in a study of blood T cell repertoires in COVID-19. Across the whole study: Sites in the United States, Italy and Spain provided acute and convalescent COVID-19 samples. PBMCs, B-cell-depleted T cells, or T cells provided the cDNA or gDNA that made up the material.

Germline loops: CDR1 KGHSH, CDR2 LQKENI. V dropped 5 bases and J dropped 6; count of bases not matched to a gene: 0. The CDR3 runs to 12 residues. Under the authors' procedure: Using reference gene primer amplification, nucleated cell counts were estimated. Libraries were prepared by immunoSEQ multiplex PCR; TCRdb keeps only in-frame clonotypes and omits some of them. D and trimming were read from the DNA, whereas the V and J calls and clone size are those reported in that table. Counted here are roughly 150,000 clones, roughly 80% occurring once; the ten biggest clones make up 2% to 2.5%. The material sequenced was peripheral blood. This TCR came from a woman of 80 years or more with acute or convalescent COVID-19. The genes are TRBV18 and TRBJ2-1; 8 bases are shared with TRBD1. CDR3 region: CASSGTGNEQFF. CDR3 bases: TGTGCCAGCTCAGGGACAGGCAATGAGCAGTTCTTC.